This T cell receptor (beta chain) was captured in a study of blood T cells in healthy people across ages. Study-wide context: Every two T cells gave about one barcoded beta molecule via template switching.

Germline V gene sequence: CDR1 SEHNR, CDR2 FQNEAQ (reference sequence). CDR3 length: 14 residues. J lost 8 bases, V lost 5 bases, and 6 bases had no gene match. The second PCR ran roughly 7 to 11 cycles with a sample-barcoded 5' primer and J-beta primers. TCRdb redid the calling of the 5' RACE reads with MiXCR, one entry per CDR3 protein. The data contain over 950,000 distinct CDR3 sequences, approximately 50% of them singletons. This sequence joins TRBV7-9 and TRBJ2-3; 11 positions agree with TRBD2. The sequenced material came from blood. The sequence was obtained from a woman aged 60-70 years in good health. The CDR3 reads CASSLQTSGSTQYF. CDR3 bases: TGTGCCAGCAGCCTTCAAACTAGCGGGAGTACGCAGTATTTT.